This TCR beta chain was sequenced for a study of cytomegalovirus exposure and HLA in healthy donors. PCR primers comprised 60 Vbeta and 13 Jbeta primers. Profiling relied on immunoSEQ multiplex PCR, and the TCRdb table lists in-frame clones only, not all of them. The sample table includes about 130,000 clones. The CDR3 has 16 residues. Trimming at V came to 5 bases and at J to 4 bases, leaving 9 bases not matched to a gene. Per the germline V gene, CDR1 is MDHEN and CDR2 is SYDVKM. This sequence joins TRBV28 and TRBJ1-4, with 8 bases that match TRBD1. The sequence was obtained from a woman aged 40 to 50 in good health and CMV-seropositive. The sample taken for sequencing was PBMCs. CDR3 residues: CASSRPRTGNNEKLFF. In DNA, the CDR3 is TGTGCCAGCAGTCGACCCCGGACAGGGAATAATGAAAAACTGTTTTTT.